This entry describes one T cell receptor beta chain. The data stem from a study of response to subunit inactivated influenza vaccine. This CDR3 region has 13 residues. V lost 3 bases, J lost 2 bases, and 11 bases lay in between. Germline V gene sequence: CDR1 DFQATT, CDR2 SNEGSKA (reference sequence). TCRdb used MiXCR to reprocess the RT-PCR reads, holding one entry per CDR3 protein. The sample shows more than 450,000 distinct CDR3 sequences, about 11% of them seen only once. The same data also went into a second study, on T cells expressing NK-cell markers. That work adds: 5'RACE template switching with UMIs produced the TCR beta cDNA. Underlying the TCR beta repertoires were sorted CD3+CD56+NKG2C+, CD3+CD56+NKG2C- and CD3+CD56-NKG2C+ T cells. Out of eight donors sequenced, seven tested HCMV-seropositive and the remaining one seronegative. NKG2C+ dominant clonotypes from roughly 6 donors made up roughly 1.0-7.0% of CD8+ T cells. Expanded clones of NKG2C+ T cells had an unclear HCMV specificity.

The sequenced sample was PBMCs from blood, obtained on the day of vaccination. The V gene is TRBV20-1, the J gene TRBJ2-7; D uncertain. This clonotype originated in a man aged 45 to 65 who received an inactivated influenza vaccine. CDR3 nucleotides: TGCAGTGCTAGTCTTCCGCGAACCTACGAGCAGTACTTC. Its protein product is CSASLPRTYEQYF.